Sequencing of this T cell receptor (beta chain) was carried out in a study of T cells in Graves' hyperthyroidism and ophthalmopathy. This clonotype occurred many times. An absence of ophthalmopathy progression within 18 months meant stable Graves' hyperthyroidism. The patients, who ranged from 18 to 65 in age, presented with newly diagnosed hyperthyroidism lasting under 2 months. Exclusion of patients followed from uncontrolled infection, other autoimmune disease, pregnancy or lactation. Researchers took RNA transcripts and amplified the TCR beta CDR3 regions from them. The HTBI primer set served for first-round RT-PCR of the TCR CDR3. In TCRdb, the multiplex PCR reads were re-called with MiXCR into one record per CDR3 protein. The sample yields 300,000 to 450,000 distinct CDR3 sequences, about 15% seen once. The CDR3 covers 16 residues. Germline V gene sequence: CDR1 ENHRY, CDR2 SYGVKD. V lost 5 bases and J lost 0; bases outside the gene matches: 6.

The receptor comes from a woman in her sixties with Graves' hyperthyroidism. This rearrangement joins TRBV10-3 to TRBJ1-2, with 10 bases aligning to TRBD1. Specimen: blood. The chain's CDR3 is CAISPGQGISNYGYTF. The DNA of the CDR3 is TGTGCCATCAGTCCGGGACAGGGGATTTCTAACTATGGCTACACCTTC.